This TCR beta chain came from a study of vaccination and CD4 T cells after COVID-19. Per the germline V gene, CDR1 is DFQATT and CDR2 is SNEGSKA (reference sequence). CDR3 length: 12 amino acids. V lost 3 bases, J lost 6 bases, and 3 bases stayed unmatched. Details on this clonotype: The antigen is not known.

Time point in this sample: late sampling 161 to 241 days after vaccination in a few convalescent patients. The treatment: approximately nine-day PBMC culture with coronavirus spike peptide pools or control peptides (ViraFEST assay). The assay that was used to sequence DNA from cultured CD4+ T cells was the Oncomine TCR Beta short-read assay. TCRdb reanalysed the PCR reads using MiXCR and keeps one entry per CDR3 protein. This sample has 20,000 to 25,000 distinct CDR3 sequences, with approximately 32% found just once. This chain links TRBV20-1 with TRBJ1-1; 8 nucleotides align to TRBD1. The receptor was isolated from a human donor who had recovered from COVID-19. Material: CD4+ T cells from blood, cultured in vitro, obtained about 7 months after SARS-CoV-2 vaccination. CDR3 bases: TGCAGTGCTAGCAGGGGGCTGGCTGAAGCTTTCTTT. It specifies CSASRGLAEAFF.